Shown below are 5 T cell receptor beta chains from a single sample sequenced in a study of blood T cell repertoires in COVID-19. Data came from immunoSEQ multiplex PCR; TCRdb stores just in-frame clones and leaves some out. Seen here are around 50,000 clones, 90% observed once, and the top ten hold under 6.5%. The specimen sequenced was peripheral blood. Receptors were obtained from a man in his 70s with acute or convalescent COVID-19.

The gene calls are TRBV2 and TRBJ1-1; D is ambiguous. Trimming left V 3 bases short and J 8 bases short, with 10 bases between. The V gene's germline CDR1 is SNHLY and CDR2 FYNNEI. The CDR3 totals 12 residues. CDR3 amino acids: CASSDDKQEAFF. The CDR3 coding sequence is TGTGCCAGCAGTGATGATAAACAGGAAGCTTTCTTT.

For the CDR3, the DNA is TGCGCCAGCAGTGAGTCGGAGAAGGGGCCAAATTCACCCCTCCACTTT. It yields the protein CASSESEKGPNSPLHF. The chain is built from TRBV10-1 and TRBJ1-6; maybe TRBD1 (5 bases). The germline V gene has CDR1 WNHNN and CDR2 SYGVQD (reference sequence). The CDR3 contains 16 residues. Trimming left V 0 bases short and J 7 bases short, with 13 bases between.

As DNA, the CDR3 is TGTGCCAGCAGCCCTATCACGAATTCACCCCTCCACTTT. It encodes CASSPITNSPLHF. The chain couples TRBV7-9 to TRBJ1-6; D is undetermined. The germline V gene has CDR1 SEHNR and CDR2 FQNEAQ (reference sequence). The CDR3 runs 13 residues. Trimming left V 5 bases short and J 7 bases short, with 9 bases between.

This CDR3 is CASSPVGQGPTGELFF. Here the CDR3 DNA reads TGTGCCAGCAGTCCGGTGGGACAGGGCCCCACCGGGGAGCTGTTTTTT. This chain links TRBV9 with TRBJ2-2, with 9 positions matching TRBD1. The CDR3 runs 16 residues. The germline gives CDR1 SGDLS, CDR2 YYNGEE. The ends lost 5 bases at V and 4 bases at J; junction bases unmatched: 9. Drawing the rest from reference TRBV9 and TRBJ2-2, the complete variable domain is DSGVTQTPKHLITATGQRVTLRCSPRSGDLSVYWYQQSLDQGLQFLIQYYNGEERAKGNILERFSAQQFPDLHSELNLSSLELGDSALYFCASSPVGQGPTGELFFGEGSRLTVL.

CDR3 region: CASDTGSHNRNTGELFF. CDR3 bases: TGCGCCAGCGATACAGGGTCCCATAACCGGAACACCGGGGAGCTGTTTTTT. The V and J genes are TRBV5-1 and TRBJ2-2; D may be TRBD1 (6 bases). The CDR3 runs to 17 residues. V lost 7 bases to trimming and J lost 1 base, with 20 bases between them. Germline lookup yields CDR1 SGHRS and CDR2 YFSETQ.